The 10 T cell receptor beta chains below come from one sample, sequenced in a study of T cell repertoires in cytomegalovirus infection. TCRdb re-analysed the reads in MiXCR, keeping a single row per CDR3 protein. The sample shows about 180,000 distinct CDR3 sequences, approximately 18% of them seen only once. The sample consisted of CD8+ T cells from PBMCs. These receptors were taken from a human donor in good health (CMV status not recorded). Some clones in this sample may be carry-over from other donors' samples.

This clonotype was counted a few times. This chain uses TRBV6-2 or TRBV6-3 with TRBJ2-1; D ambiguous. The CDR3 extends over 12 amino acids. The germline V and J ends were trimmed by 8 bases and 8 bases, with 13 bases remaining between them. CDR1 and CDR2 (germline): MNHEY, SVGEGT. Here the CDR3 reads CASQTRGDEQFF. Written as DNA, the CDR3 is TGTGCCAGCCAGACTCGCGGCGATGAGCAGTTCTTC.

The V gene is TRBV4-2, the J gene TRBJ2-1, with TRBD2 matching 7 bases. Trimming removed 1 base from V and 6 bases from J; junction bases left unmatched: 6. Germline-derived CDR1 and CDR2 are LGHNA and YNFKEQ. The CDR3 is 15 amino acids. CDR3 coding DNA: TGTGCCAGCAGCCAAGCAGACGGGGGGTTCAATGAGCAGTTCTTC. Its protein product is CASSQADGGFNEQFF.

This clonotype turned up a few times. This chain joins TRBV2 and TRBJ2-1; 8 bases are a match to TRBD1. J was trimmed by 5 bases and V by 2 bases; bases with no gene match: 2. The germline V gene encodes CDR1 SNHLY and CDR2 FYNNEI. The CDR3 sequence is 14 residues long. Written as DNA, the CDR3 is TGTGCCAGCAGTGAACAGGGGGCCAACAATGAGCAGTTCTTC. Its translation is CASSEQGANNEQFF.

V gene TRBV27 combines with J gene TRBJ2-6; D gene unclear. Trimming left V 5 bases short and J 1 base short, with 6 bases between. Germline values: CDR1 MNHEY, CDR2 SMNVEV (reference sequence). This CDR3 has 14 residues. The CDR3 DNA follows: TGTGCCAGCAGTCTAACGTCTGGGGCCAACGTCCTGACTTTC. Its protein product is CASSLTSGANVLTF.

This clonotype was seen a handful of times. The CDR3 region has the DNA TGTGCCAGCAGCTTTACAAGCGAGCAGTACTTC. It translates to CASSFTSEQYF. The chain carries TRBV7-9 and TRBJ2-7; D is uncertain. The V end lost 3 bases, the J end lost 6 bases, and 6 bases lay between the germline ends. CDR1 and CDR2 from the germline V gene are SEHNR and FQNEAQ (reference sequence). The CDR3 loop spans 11 amino acids.

The chain recombines TRBV27 with TRBJ2-7; D perhaps matches TRBD2 (6 bases). Trimming pared 5 bases from V and 6 bases from J, leaving 20 bases between. Germline CDR1 is MNHEY and CDR2 is SMNVEV (reference sequence). This CDR3 contains 15 residues. The CDR3 loop is CASSPVGGNNFEQYF. The CDR3 DNA reads as TGTGCCAGCAGTCCCGTCGGGGGAAATAATTTCGAGCAGTACTTC.

This sequence joins TRBV7-9 and TRBJ1-6, with a weak D call TRBD1 (6 bases). V was trimmed by 0 bases and J by 5 bases, leaving 8 bases between them. CDR1 is SEHNR and CDR2 is FQNEAQ in the germline V gene (reference sequence). This CDR3 contains 15 residues. The CDR3 DNA reads as TGTGCCAGCAGCTTAGCCAGGGGCGATAATTCACCCCTCCACTTT. Its protein is CASSLARGDNSPLHF.

This clonotype was seen a handful of times. The chain has TRBV4-3 and TRBJ1-6; D is ambiguous. This CDR3 is 13 amino acids long. Trimming removed 1 base from V and 10 bases from J, with 8 bases in between. Germline CDR1 reads LGHNA; CDR2 reads YSLEER. This CDR3 is CASSQGEVSPLHF. In DNA form, the CDR3 reads TGCGCCAGCAGCCAAGGGGAGGTGTCACCCCTCCACTTT.

This clonotype occurred a few times. This sequence joins TRBV6-2 or TRBV6-3 and TRBJ1-4; D is unresolved. This CDR3 comprises 13 residues. V was clipped by 8 bases and J by 5 bases, with 12 bases between them. Germline values: CDR1 MNHEY, CDR2 SVGEGT. The CDR3 loop reads CASVRNLNEKLFF. The CDR3 DNA follows: TGTGCCAGCGTGCGGAATCTCAATGAAAAACTGTTTTTT.

This clonotype was found a few times. The chain combines TRBV28 with TRBJ1-5; D is possibly TRBD1 (5 bases). CDR3 length: 16 amino acids. With 8 bases removed from V and 4 bases from J, the gap between germline ends came to 21 bases. Germline loops: CDR1 MDHEN, CDR2 SYDVKM. The CDR3 bases are TGTGCCAGCTCCCAATTGGGGGGGGGGACTAATCAGCCCCAGCATTTT. Protein: CASSQLGGGTNQPQHF.